The sequence of this T cell receptor (beta chain) was determined in a study of blood T cell repertoires in COVID-19. Overall study: Acute and convalescent COVID-19 specimens originated in the United States, Italy and Spain. Sources were T cells, B-cell-depleted T cells, or PBMCs; the material itself was cDNA or gDNA.

The V end lost 6 bases, the J end lost 5 bases, and 11 bases lay between the germline ends. Germline V lookup: CDR1 MNHEY, CDR2 SVGAGI. CDR3 length: 13 amino acids. Original handling: Estimates of nucleated cell counts were drawn from the amplification of reference gene primers. The method was immunoSEQ multiplex PCR; TCRdb's version includes in-frame clones alone and lacks a portion of them. The V and J calls and the clone size are those of that table, but D and trimming were determined from the DNA. The repertoire holds about 240,000 clones, with around 87% as singletons. The chain uses TRBV6-5 and TRBJ1-5; tentative D call: TRBD1 (5 bases). This TCR came from a woman in her 70s with active or convalescent COVID-19. The material sequenced was peripheral blood. The CDR3 reads CASSRDKDQPQHF. CDR3 in DNA: TGTGCCAGCAGCAGGGATAAGGATCAGCCCCAGCATTTT.